These 28 T cell receptor beta chains were sequenced from one sample in a study of shared clonotypes between healthy human individuals. Assay used: immunoSEQ multiplex PCR; TCRdb lists only in-frame clones, some missing. The top ten hold 0.36% of the sample, which has approximately 2.5 million clones, under 95% seen once. The specimen was naive CD4+ T cells from PBMCs. Specified subset: CD45RA+ positively selected. The receptor set was obtained from a man in his late teens or twenties in good health. Some clones in this sample may be carry-over from other donors' samples.

J is TRBJ1-3 and V is TRBV30; D may be TRBD1 (5 bases). V was pared by 3 bases and J by 0 bases, with 12 bases between. The CDR3 is made up of 15 amino acids. The germline V gene encodes CDR1 GTSNPN and CDR2 SVGIG (reference sequence). The CDR3 DNA follows: TGTGCCTGGAGCGGGGACCGCTACTCTGGAAACACCATATATTTT. Residues: CAWSGDRYSGNTIYF.

This clone showed up just a few times. J is TRBJ2-2 and V is TRBV18; a possible D gene is TRBD1 (6 bases). Trimming left V 0 bases short and J 3 bases short, with 14 bases between. CDR1 is KGHSH, CDR2 LQKENI, per germline. The CDR3 length is 17 residues. The CDR3 sequence: CASSPPNRDRYTGELFF. The CDR3 DNA reads as TGTGCCAGCTCACCACCAAACAGGGATCGGTACACCGGGGAGCTGTTTTTT.

This clone was observed a few times. V is TRBV2 and J is TRBJ1-5; D is ambiguous. This CDR3 region has 16 residues. Germline values: CDR1 SNHLY, CDR2 FYNNEI. The V end lost 5 bases, the J end lost 0 bases, and 14 bases lay between the germline ends. The CDR3 loop reads CASSRATSNSNQPQHF. The CDR3 bases are TGTGCCAGCAGTCGGGCCACGTCGAATAGCAATCAGCCCCAGCATTTT.

The V call is TRBV2, the J call TRBJ2-7; the D is unclear. The CDR3 length is 14 residues. Germline loops: CDR1 SNHLY, CDR2 FYNNEI. With 0 bases removed from V and 1 base from J, the gap between germline ends came to 7 bases. CDR3 amino acids: CASSEAPFSYEQYF. The DNA for the CDR3 is TGTGCCAGCAGTGAAGCGCCTTTTTCCTACGAGCAGTACTTC.

This clone was found a few times. The sample has other DNA sequences that encode this CDR3 too. The chain is built from TRBV9 and TRBJ1-1; 10 bases line up with TRBD1. Trimming cost V 0 bases and J 5 bases; bases outside gene matches: 4. The CDR3 is 15 amino acids. CDR1 is SGDLS and CDR2 is YYNGEE in the germline V gene. The CDR3 protein is CASSVEGQGLTEAFF. The CDR3, as DNA: TGTGCCAGCAGCGTAGAGGGACAGGGGCTAACTGAAGCTTTCTTT.

As for this clone: Other DNA sequences of this sample code for an identical CDR3. CDR3 nucleotides: TGTGCCAGCAGTACAGGGGGTGGCTATGGCTACACCTTC. This gives the protein CASSTGGGYGYTF. The gene calls are TRBV28 and TRBJ1-2; 8 bases align to TRBD1. V gave up 5 bases and J gave up 4 bases; unmatched junction bases: 3. The CDR3 is made up of 13 amino acids. Per germline, CDR1 MDHEN and CDR2 SYDVKM.

The rearrangement joins TRBV6-1 to TRBJ1-1, with D possibly being TRBD1 (5 bases). The CDR3 spans 14 residues. Trimming removed 6 bases at V and 4 bases at J, with 15 bases between. Germline lookup yields CDR1 MNHNS and CDR2 SASEGT. The CDR3 sequence: CASSGTVVATEAFF. CDR3 bases: TGTGCCAGCAGCGGGACGGTGGTCGCCACTGAAGCTTTCTTT.

On this clone: A much larger clone lies one base from this, so it may be a read error. The same CDR3 arises from other DNA sequences in this sample as well. This chain uses TRBV5-1 with TRBJ1-1, with no clear D. The germline gives CDR1 SGHRS, CDR2 YFSETQ. The ends were cut back, 0 bases at V and 1 base at J, with 4 bases in the middle. The CDR3 contains 13 residues. The CDR3 here is CASSLDTNTEAFF. The CDR3 DNA reads as TGCGCCAGCAGCTTGGACACGAACACTGAAGCTTTCTTT.

The table lists this clone with a count of one. This chain links TRBV29-1 with TRBJ2-3; 7 bases are a match to TRBD1. Per germline, CDR1 SQVTM and CDR2 ANQGSEA. This CDR3 has 15 amino acids. The trim removed 4 bases at V and 2 bases at J, leaving 9 bases unmatched. CDR3 sequence: CSVVRDSRLTDTQYF. CDR3 in DNA: TGCAGCGTTGTCCGGGACAGTCGTCTCACAGATACGCAGTATTTT.

The chain couples TRBV5-6 to TRBJ1-1; 7 bases agree with TRBD1. The V segment lost 3 bases and the J segment 10 bases; nucleotides outside the gene matches: 9. This CDR3 is 13 amino acids long. In germline, CDR1 is SGHDT, CDR2 YYEEEE. In DNA, the CDR3 is TGTGCCAGCAGCTGGGGCCAGCAGGGGGTAGCTTTCTTT. Its translation: CASSWGQQGVAFF.

The chain combines TRBV11-2 with TRBJ2-2; the D gene is possibly TRBD1 (6 bases). Germline values: CDR1 SGHAT, CDR2 FQNNGV. V gave up 3 bases and J gave up 5 bases, with 7 bases separating them. The CDR3 spans 13 residues. CDR3 amino acids: CASSFDRTGELFF. The CDR3 DNA follows: TGTGCCAGCAGCTTCGACAGGACCGGGGAGCTGTTTTTT.

The chain carries TRBV6-1 and TRBJ1-4, with 7 bases matching TRBD1. The V and J ends lost 7 bases and 6 bases, in that order; junction bases with no gene match: 11. Germline CDR1 and CDR2: MNHNS and SASEGT. The length of the CDR3 is 15 residues. The CDR3 region has the DNA TGTGCCAGCACCAGACGGACAGGAAGGGATGAAAAACTGTTTTTT. Protein product: CASTRRTGRDEKLFF.

The rearrangement uses TRBV6-4 and TRBJ1-2; D unresolved. The CDR3 length is 8 residues. The germline V gene encodes CDR1 MRHNA and CDR2 SNTAGT. V shed 6 bases and J shed 11 bases, with 4 bases lying between them. Here the CDR3 reads CASRLYTF. The CDR3 region has the DNA TGTGCCAGCAGACTTTACACCTTC.

For this clone: The junction departs from germline at one end; a sequencing error may be responsible. The genes are TRBV11-1 and TRBJ2-5, with 7 positions matching TRBD1. The germline gives CDR1 SGHAT, CDR2 FQDESV (reference sequence). The CDR3 spans 13 residues. For the CDR3, the DNA is TGTACCAGCAGTCCGACAGGGCGAGAGACCCAGTACTTC. Protein sequence: CTSSPTGRETQYF.

This clone has only one observation. The chain carries TRBV7-2 and TRBJ2-1, with 10 bases matching TRBD1. Germline-derived CDR1 and CDR2 are SGHTA and FQGNSA. The CDR3 has 14 amino acids. The ends lost 5 bases at V and 4 bases at J; junction bases unmatched: 2. The CDR3 protein is CASSRQGAYNEQFF. DNA of the CDR3: TGTGCCAGCAGCCGACAGGGGGCTTACAATGAGCAGTTCTTC. Combining the CDR3 with reference TRBV7-2 and TRBJ2-1 gives the whole variable domain GAGVSQSPSNKVTEKGKDVELRCDPISGHTALYWYRQSLGQGLEFLIYFQGNSAPDKSGLPSDRFSAERTGGSVSTLTIQRTQQEDSAVYLCASSRQGAYNEQFFGPGTRLTVL.

The chain joins TRBV4-1 to TRBJ1-5, with D possibly being TRBD1 (5 bases). This CDR3 region has 15 residues. The germline CDR1 and CDR2 sequences are MGHRA and YSYEKL. The V and J ends lost 1 base and 4 bases respectively, with 11 bases between them. The CDR3 DNA reads TGCGCCAGCAGCCAAGTGACAGCGAGGAATCAGCCCCAGCATTTT. As protein: CASSQVTARNQPQHF.

The gene calls are TRBV7-8 and TRBJ1-4; tentative D call: TRBD1 (6 bases). This CDR3 has 15 residues. Trimming removed 3 bases from V and 3 bases from J, with 11 bases in between. Looked up from germline, CDR1 is SGHVS and CDR2 is FQNEAQ. The DNA of the CDR3 is TGTGCCAGCAGCTTGGCCAGGGGCCCTAATGAAAAACTGTTTTTT. Translated, it gives CASSLARGPNEKLFF.

The chain employs TRBV5-1 and TRBJ1-2, with TRBD1 as a possible D gene (5 bases). Germline V lookup: CDR1 SGHRS, CDR2 YFSETQ. V gave up 4 bases and J gave up 4 bases, with 14 bases separating them. The CDR3 spans 14 residues. This chain's CDR3 is CASSPTGVIYGYTF. The CDR3 bases are TGCGCCAGCAGCCCAACGGGGGTTATCTATGGCTACACCTTC.

The V and J genes are TRBV28 and TRBJ2-2, with D possibly matching TRBD1 (5 bases). Deletions cut 2 bases from V and 0 bases from J, with 7 bases between. Germline assignment: CDR1 MDHEN and CDR2 SYDVKM. The CDR3 has 15 residues. The CDR3 reads CASSLDRSNTGELFF. The CDR3 nucleotides read TGTGCCAGCAGTTTAGACAGATCGAACACCGGGGAGCTGTTTTTT.

This sequence joins TRBV29-1 and TRBJ1-1; weak D call: TRBD1 (5 bases). The ends were cut back, 3 bases at V and 5 bases at J, with 13 bases in the middle. The CDR3 runs 13 residues. CDR1 is SQVTM, CDR2 ANQGSEA, per germline. The CDR3 reads CSVDGGVWTEAFF. CDR3 DNA: TGCAGCGTTGACGGGGGGGTTTGGACTGAAGCTTTCTTT.

V usage is TRBV10-3 and J usage is TRBJ1-2; D unclear. Germline V CDR1 and CDR2: ENHRY, SYGVKD. The CDR3 consists of 13 residues. V was clipped by 4 bases and J by 2 bases, with 8 bases between them. CDR3 region: CAISVDGNYGYTF. For the CDR3, the DNA is TGTGCCATCAGTGTTGACGGGAACTATGGCTACACCTTC.

This rearrangement joins TRBV19 to TRBJ2-3, with no clear D. This CDR3 is 15 amino acids long. V dropped 7 bases and J dropped 1 base, with 15 bases sitting between them. The germline gives CDR1 LNHDA, CDR2 SQIVND (reference sequence). CDR3 coding DNA: TGTGCCAGTACCCCCGGCGGCTCGCGCACAGATACGCAGTATTTT. Translated, it gives CASTPGGSRTDTQYF.

The rearrangement joins TRBV19 to TRBJ2-6; TRBD1 is a possible D gene (5 bases). V dropped 1 base and J dropped 0 bases, with 10 bases sitting between them. This CDR3 comprises 17 residues. Germline-derived CDR1 and CDR2 are LNHDA and SQIVND (reference sequence). CDR3 in amino acids: CASSIGQKISGANVLTF. CDR3 nucleotides: TGTGCCAGTAGTATAGGACAGAAAATCTCTGGGGCCAACGTCCTGACTTTC.

Of note for this clone: This same CDR3 is encoded by further DNA sequences in the sample. The chain employs TRBV4-2 and TRBJ1-2; 7 nucleotides line up with TRBD1. J was trimmed by 2 bases and V by 3 bases; bases with no gene match: 3. This CDR3 region has 14 residues. Germline V CDR1 and CDR2: LGHNA, YNFKEQ. CDR3 amino acids: CASSQAGGNYGYTF. The DNA for the CDR3 is TGTGCCAGCAGCCAGGCAGGGGGGAACTATGGCTACACCTTC.

The chain combines TRBV15 with TRBJ2-3; 9 nucleotides align to TRBD2. From germline, CDR1 is LNHNV and CDR2 YYDKDF (reference sequence). The CDR3 contains 14 residues. Trimming took 5 bases from V and 3 from J; bases not matched to a gene: 3. CDR3 amino acids: CATSGTSITDTQYF. The CDR3 DNA sequence: TGTGCCACCAGCGGGACTAGCATAACAGATACGCAGTATTTT. Supplemented by reference TRBV15 and TRBJ2-3, the full variable domain reads DAMVIQNPRYQVTQFGKPVTLSCSQTLNHNVMYWYQQKSSQAPKLLFHYYDKDFNNEADTPDNFQSRRPNTSFCFLDIRSPGLGDTAMYLCATSGTSITDTQYFGPGTRLTVL.

V and J are TRBV28 and TRBJ2-1, with D perhaps matching TRBD1 (6 bases). Deletions cut 7 bases from V and 3 bases from J, with 19 bases between. CDR3 length: 16 amino acids. Germline values: CDR1 MDHEN, CDR2 SYDVKM. CDR3 sequence (DNA): TGTGCCAGCATTTCTACCGGGACACTATACTACAATGAGCAGTTCTTC. Translated, it gives CASISTGTLYYNEQFF.

The chain combines TRBV28 with TRBJ2-7, with TRBD2 identical over 9 bases. V lost 6 bases, J lost 2 bases, and 5 bases stayed unmatched. Per the germline V gene, CDR1 is MDHEN and CDR2 is SYDVKM. The CDR3 has 14 amino acids. This chain's CDR3 is CASRFLAGPYEQYF. For the CDR3, the DNA is TGTGCCAGCAGGTTTCTAGCGGGACCCTACGAGCAGTACTTC.

This clone showed up just a few times. The chain combines TRBV4-3 with TRBJ1-4; D call uncertain. From germline, CDR1 is LGHNA and CDR2 YSLEER. This CDR3 region has 16 residues. V was pared by 8 bases and J by 0 bases, with 16 bases between. The CDR3 DNA reads as TGCGCCAGCGGGCATGGAGAACTTGCAACTAATGAAAAACTGTTTTTT. Translating it yields CASGHGELATNEKLFF.